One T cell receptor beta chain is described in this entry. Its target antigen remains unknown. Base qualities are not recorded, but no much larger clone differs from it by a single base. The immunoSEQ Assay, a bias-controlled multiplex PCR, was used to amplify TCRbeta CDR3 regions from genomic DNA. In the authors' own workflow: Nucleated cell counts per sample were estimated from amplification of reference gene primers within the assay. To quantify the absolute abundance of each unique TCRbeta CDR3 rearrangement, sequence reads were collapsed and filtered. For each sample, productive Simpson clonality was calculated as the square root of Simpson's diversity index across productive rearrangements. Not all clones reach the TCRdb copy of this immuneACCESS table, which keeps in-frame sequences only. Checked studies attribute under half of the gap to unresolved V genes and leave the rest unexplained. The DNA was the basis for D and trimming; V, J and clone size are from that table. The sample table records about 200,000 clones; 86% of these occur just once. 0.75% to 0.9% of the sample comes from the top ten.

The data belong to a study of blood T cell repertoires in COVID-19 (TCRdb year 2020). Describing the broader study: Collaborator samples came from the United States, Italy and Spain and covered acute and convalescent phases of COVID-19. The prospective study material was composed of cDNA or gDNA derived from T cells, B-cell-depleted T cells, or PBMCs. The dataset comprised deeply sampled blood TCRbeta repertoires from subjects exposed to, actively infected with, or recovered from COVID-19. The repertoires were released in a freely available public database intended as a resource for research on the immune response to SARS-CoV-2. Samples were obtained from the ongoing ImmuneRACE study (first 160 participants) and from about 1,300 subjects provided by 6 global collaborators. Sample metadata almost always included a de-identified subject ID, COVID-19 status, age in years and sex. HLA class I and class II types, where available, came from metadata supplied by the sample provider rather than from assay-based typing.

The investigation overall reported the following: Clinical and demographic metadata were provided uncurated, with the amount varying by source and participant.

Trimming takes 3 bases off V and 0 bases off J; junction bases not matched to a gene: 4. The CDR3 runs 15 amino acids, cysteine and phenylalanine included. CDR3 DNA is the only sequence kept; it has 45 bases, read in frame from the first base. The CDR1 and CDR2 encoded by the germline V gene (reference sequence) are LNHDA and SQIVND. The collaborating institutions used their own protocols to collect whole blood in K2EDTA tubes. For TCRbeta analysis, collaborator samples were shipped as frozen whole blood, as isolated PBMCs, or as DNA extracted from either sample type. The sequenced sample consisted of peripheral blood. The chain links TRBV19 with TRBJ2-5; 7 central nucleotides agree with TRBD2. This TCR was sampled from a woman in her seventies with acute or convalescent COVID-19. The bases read TGTGCCAGTAGTATCGGGGGGTCATACCAAGAGACCCAGTACTTC. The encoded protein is CASSIGGSYQETQYF.